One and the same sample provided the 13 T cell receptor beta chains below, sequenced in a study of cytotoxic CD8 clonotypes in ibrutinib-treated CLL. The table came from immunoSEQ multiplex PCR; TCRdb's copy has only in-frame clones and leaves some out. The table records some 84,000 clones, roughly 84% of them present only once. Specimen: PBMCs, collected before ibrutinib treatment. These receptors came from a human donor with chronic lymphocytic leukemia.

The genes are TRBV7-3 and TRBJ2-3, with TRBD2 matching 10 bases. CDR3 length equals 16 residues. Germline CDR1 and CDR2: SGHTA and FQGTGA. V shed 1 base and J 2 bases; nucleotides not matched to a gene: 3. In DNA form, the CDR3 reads TGTGCCAGCAGCTTAATAGCGGGAGGTTTCACAGATACGCAGTATTTT. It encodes CASSLIAGGFTDTQYF.

CDR3 nucleotides: TGTGCCAGTACCCCCGGACTAGCGCTAACGAGCTCCTACGAGCAGTACTTC. Translating gives CASTPGLALTSSYEQYF. V gene TRBV19 combines with J gene TRBJ2-7; 9 bases agree with TRBD2. Per the germline V gene, CDR1 is LNHDA and CDR2 is SQIVND (reference sequence). The CDR3 length is 17 residues. V dropped 7 bases and J dropped 0; count of bases not matched to a gene: 13.

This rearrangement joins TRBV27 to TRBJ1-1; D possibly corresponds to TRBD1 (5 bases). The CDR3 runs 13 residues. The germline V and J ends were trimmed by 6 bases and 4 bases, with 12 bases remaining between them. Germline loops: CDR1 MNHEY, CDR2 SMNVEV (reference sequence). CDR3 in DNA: TGTGCCAGCAGCCCCGACAGATTCACTGAAGCTTTCTTT. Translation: CASSPDRFTEAFF.

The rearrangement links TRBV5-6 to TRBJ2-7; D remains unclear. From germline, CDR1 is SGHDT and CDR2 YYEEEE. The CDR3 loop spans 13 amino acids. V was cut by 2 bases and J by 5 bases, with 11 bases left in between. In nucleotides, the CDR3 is TGTGCCAGCAGCTTAGACGTAGGAAACGAGCAGTACTTC. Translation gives CASSLDVGNEQYF.

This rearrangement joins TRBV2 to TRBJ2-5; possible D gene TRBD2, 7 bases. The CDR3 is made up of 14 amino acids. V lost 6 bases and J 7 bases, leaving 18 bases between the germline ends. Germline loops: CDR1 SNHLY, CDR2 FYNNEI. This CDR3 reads CASRPGTPGGTQYF. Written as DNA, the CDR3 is TGTGCCAGCAGGCCCGGGACACCGGGGGGGACCCAGTACTTC.

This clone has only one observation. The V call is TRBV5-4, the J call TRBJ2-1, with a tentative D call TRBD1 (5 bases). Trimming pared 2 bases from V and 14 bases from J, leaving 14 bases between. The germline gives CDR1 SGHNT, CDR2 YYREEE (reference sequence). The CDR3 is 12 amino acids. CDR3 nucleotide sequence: TGTGCCAGCAGCTTCGGACAAAAGTCCGAGTTCTTC. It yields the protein CASSFGQKSEFF.

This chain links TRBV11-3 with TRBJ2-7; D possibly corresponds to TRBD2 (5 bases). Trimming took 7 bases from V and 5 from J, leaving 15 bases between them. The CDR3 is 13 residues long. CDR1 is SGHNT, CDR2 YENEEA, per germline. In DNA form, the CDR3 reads TGTGCCAGCACCGGACTTATCGGACACGAGCAGTACTTC. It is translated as CASTGLIGHEQYF.

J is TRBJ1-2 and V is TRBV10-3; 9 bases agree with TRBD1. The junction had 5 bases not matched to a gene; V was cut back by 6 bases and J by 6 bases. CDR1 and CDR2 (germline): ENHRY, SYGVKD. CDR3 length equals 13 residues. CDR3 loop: CAIRDRGWDGYTF. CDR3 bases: TGTGCCATCAGGGACAGGGGATGGGATGGCTACACCTTC.

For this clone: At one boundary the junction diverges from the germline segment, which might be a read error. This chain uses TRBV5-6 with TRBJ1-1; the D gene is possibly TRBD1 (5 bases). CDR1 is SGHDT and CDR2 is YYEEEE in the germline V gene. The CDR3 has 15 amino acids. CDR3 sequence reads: CASSYRGHAVILKPF. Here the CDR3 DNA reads TGTGCCAGCAGCTATAGGGGCCACGCCGTCATTCTAAAGCCGTTT.

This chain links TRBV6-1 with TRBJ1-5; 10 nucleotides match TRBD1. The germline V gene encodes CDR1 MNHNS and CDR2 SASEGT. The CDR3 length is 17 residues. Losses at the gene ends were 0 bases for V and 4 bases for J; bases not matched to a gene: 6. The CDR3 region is CASSEAPGQGPNQPQHF. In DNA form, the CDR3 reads TGTGCCAGCAGTGAAGCGCCGGGACAGGGGCCAAATCAGCCCCAGCATTTT.

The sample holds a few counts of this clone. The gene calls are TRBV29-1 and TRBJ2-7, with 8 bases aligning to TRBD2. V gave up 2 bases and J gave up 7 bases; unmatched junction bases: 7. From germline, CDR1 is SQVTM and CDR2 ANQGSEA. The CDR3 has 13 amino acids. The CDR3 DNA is TGCAGCGTTGAATATAGCGGGACGGGGGAGCAGTACTTC. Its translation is CSVEYSGTGEQYF.

The DNA for the CDR3 is TGTGCCAGCAGCAAACTCCAGGGCTACTACGAGCAGTACTTC. Encoded protein: CASSKLQGYYEQYF. The rearrangement joins TRBV7-9 to TRBJ2-7; D is possibly TRBD1 (5 bases). Looked up from germline, CDR1 is SEHNR and CDR2 is FQNEAQ (reference sequence). V was cut by 5 bases and J by 3 bases, with 14 bases left in between. The CDR3 covers 14 residues.

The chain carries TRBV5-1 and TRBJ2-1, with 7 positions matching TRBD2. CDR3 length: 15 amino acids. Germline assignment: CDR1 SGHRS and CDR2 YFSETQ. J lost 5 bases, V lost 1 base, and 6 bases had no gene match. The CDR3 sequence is CASSLYASGDNEQFF. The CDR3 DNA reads TGCGCCAGCAGCTTGTACGCTAGCGGCGACAATGAGCAGTTCTTC.